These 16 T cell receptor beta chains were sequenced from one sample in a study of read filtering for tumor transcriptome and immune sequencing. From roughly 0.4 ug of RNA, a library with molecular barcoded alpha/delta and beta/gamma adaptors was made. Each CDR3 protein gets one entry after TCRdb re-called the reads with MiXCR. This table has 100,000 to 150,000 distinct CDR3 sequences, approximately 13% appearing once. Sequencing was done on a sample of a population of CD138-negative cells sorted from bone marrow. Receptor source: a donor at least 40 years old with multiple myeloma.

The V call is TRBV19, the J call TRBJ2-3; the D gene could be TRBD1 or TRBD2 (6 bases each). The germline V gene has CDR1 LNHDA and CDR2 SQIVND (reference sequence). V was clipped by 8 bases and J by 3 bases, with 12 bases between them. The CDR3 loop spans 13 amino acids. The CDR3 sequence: CASSIGGTDTQYF. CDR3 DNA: TGTGCCAGTTCCATAGGGGGGACAGATACGCAGTATTTT.

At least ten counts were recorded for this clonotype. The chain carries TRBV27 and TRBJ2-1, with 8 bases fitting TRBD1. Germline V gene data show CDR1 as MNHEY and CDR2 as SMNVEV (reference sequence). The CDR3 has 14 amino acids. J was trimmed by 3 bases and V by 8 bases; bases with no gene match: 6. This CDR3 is CASSDRGLYNEQFF. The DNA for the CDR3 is TGTGCCAGCTCCGACAGGGGCCTCTACAATGAGCAGTTCTTC.

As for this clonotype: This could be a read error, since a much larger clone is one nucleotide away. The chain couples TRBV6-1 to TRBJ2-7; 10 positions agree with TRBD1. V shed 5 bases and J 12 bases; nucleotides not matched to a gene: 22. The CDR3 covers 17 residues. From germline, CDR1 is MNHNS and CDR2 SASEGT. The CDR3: CASSRTFGTGDFEKRYF. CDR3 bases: TGTGCCAGCAGTCGAACCTTCGGGACAGGGGACTTTGAGAAGCGGTACTTC.

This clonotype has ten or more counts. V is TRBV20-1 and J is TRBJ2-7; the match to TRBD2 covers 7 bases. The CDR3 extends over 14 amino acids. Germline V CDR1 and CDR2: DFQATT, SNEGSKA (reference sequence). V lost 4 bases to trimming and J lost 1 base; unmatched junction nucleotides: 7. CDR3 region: CSAITTGGSYEQYF. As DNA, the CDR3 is TGCAGTGCTATCACGACGGGGGGTTCCTACGAGCAGTACTTC.

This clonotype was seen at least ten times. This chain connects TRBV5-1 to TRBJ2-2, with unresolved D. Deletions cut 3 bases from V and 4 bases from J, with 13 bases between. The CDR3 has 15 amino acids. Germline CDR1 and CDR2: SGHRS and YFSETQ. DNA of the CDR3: TGCGCCAGCAGCTACTTGGACCCGGGCACCGGGGAGCTGTTTTTT. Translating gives CASSYLDPGTGELFF.

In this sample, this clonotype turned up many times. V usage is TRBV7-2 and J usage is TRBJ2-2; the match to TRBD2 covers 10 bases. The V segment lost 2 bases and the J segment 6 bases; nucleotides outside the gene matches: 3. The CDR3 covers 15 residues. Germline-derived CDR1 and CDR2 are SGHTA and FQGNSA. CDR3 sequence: CASSLLAGEAGELFF. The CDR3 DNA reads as TGTGCCAGCAGCTTACTAGCGGGAGAGGCCGGGGAGCTGTTTTTT.

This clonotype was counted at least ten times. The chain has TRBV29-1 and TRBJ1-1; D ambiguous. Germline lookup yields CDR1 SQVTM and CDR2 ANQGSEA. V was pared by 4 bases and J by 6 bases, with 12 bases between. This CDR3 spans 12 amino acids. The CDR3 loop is CSVVDGGAEAFF. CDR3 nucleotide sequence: TGCAGCGTTGTAGACGGCGGCGCTGAAGCTTTCTTT.

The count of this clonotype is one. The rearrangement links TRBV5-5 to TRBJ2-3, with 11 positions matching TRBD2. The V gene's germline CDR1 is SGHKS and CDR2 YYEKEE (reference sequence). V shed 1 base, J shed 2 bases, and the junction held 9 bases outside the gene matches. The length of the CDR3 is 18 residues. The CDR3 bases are TGTGCCAGCAGCTTGAGAGTAGCGGGGGGGCTCTCCACAGATACGCAGTATTTT. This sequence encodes CASSLRVAGGLSTDTQYF. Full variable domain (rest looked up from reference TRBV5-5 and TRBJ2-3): DAGVTQSPTHLIKTRGQQVTLRCSPISGHKSVSWYQQVLGQGPQFIFQYYEKEERGRGNFPDRFSARQFPNYSSELNVNALLLGDSALYLCASSLRVAGGLSTDTQYFGPGTRLTVL.

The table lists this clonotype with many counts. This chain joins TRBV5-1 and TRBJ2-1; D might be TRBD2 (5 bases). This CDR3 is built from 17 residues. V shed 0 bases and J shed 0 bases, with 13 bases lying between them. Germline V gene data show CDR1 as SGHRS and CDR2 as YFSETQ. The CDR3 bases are TGCGCCAGCAGCTTGGGAGAGGGCCCAAGCTCCTACAATGAGCAGTTCTTC. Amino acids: CASSLGEGPSSYNEQFF. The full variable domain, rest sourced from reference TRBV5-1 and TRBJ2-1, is KAGVTQTPRYLIKTRGQQVTLSCSPISGHRSVSWYQQTPGQGLQFLFEYFSETQRNKGNFPGRFSGRQFSNSRSEMNVSTLELGDSALYLCASSLGEGPSSYNEQFFGPGTRLTVL.

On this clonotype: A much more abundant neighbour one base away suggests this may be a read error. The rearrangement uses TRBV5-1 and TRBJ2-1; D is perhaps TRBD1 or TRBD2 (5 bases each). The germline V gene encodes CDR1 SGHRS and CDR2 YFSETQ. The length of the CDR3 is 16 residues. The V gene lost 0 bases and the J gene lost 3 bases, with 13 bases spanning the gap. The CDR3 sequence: CASSLATGAGYNEQFF. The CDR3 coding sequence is TGCGCCAGCAGCTTGGCTACCGGGGCAGGCTACAATGAGCAGTTCTTC.

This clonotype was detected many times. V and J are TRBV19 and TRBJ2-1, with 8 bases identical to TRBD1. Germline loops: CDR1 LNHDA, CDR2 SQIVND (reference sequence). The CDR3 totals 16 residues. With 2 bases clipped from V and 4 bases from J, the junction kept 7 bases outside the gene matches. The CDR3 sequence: CASSIQGAERYNEQFF. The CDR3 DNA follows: TGTGCCAGTAGTATACAGGGGGCGGAACGGTACAATGAGCAGTTCTTC.

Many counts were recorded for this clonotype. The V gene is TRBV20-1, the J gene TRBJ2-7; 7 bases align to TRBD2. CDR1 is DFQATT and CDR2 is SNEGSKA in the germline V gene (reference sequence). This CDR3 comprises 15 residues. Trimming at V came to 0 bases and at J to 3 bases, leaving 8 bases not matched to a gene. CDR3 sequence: CSARDPAGELYEQYF. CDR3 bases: TGCAGTGCTAGAGATCCGGCGGGAGAGCTCTACGAGCAGTACTTC.

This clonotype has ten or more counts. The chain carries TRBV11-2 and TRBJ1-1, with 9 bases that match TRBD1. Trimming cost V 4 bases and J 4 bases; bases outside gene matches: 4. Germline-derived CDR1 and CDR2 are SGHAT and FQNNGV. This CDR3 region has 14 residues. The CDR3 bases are TGTGCCAGCAGCTCGGGACAGGGAGGCACTGAAGCTTTCTTT. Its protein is CASSSGQGGTEAFF.

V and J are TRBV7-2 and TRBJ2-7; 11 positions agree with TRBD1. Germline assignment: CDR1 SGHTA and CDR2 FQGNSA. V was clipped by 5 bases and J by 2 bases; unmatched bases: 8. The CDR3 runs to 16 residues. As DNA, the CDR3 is TGTGCCAGCAGCCCACAGGCGGGACAGGGGGCCTACGAGCAGTACTTC. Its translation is CASSPQAGQGAYEQYF. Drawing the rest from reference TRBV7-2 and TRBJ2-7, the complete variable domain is GAGVSQSPSNKVTEKGKDVELRCDPISGHTALYWYRQSLGQGLEFLIYFQGNSAPDKSGLPSDRFSAERTGGSVSTLTIQRTQQEDSAVYLCASSPQAGQGAYEQYFGPGTRLTVT.

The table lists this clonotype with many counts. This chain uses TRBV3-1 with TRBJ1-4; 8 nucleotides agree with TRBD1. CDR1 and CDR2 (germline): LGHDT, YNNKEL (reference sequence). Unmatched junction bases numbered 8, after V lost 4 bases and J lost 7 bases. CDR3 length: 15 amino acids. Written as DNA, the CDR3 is TGTGCCAGCAGCCGAGCCGGAACAGGGGGTGAAAAACTGTTTTTT. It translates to CASSRAGTGGEKLFF. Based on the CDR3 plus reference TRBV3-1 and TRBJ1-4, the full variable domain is DTAVSQTPKYLVTQMGNDKSIKCEQNLGHDTMYWYKQDSKKFLKIMFSYNNKELIINETVPNRFSPKSPDKAHLNLHINSLELGDSAVYFCASSRAGTGGEKLFFGSGTQLSVL.

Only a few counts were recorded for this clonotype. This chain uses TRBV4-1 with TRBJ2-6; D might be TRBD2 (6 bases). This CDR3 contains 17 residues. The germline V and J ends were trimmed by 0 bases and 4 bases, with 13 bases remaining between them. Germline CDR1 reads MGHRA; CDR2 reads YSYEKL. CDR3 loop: CASSQDGGGVGANVLTF. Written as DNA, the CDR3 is TGCGCCAGCAGCCAAGATGGGGGAGGTGTAGGGGCCAACGTCCTGACTTTC.